A single sample gave rise to the 29 T cell receptor beta chains below, sequenced in a study of beta chain features in type 1 diabetes (dated by TCRdb to the late 2010s). To prepare the library, the immunoSEQ multiplex PCR assay was applied. The entire amount of isolated RNA was reverse transcribed using the High Capacity cDNA Reverse Transcription Kit, so the sequenced TCRB transcripts were expressed ones. TCRdb's version of the immuneACCESS table is confined to in-frame rearrangements and falls short of the full clone set. An unresolved V gene accounts for under half of the shortfall where checked; the remainder is of unknown origin. Within this sample are hundreds of thousands of clones, with less than 15% of them counted one time only. The leading ten clones occupy over 5.5% of the sample. The sample taken for sequencing was central memory CD4+ T cells from blood. These receptors were obtained from a man aged 25 to 40 in good health.

This clone was picked up a small number of times. The gene calls are TRBV12-2 and TRBJ2-7; TRBD2 is the table's D call, not checked against the DNA. TRBV12-2 is recorded as a pseudogene. There are 17 residues in the CDR3. CDR3 nucleotides: TGTGCAAGTCGCTTAGCTGGGGGAGGGGACACTTCCTACGAGCAGTACGTC. The encoded protein is CASRLAGGGDTSYEQYV.

V usage is TRBV10-2 and J usage is TRBJ2-7, with D possibly being TRBD2 (6 bases). CDR3 size: 13 residues. V gave up 5 bases and J gave up 4 bases, with 12 bases separating them. CDR1 is WSHSY and CDR2 is SAAADI in the germline V gene. This CDR3 reads CASSNLGGYEQYF. As DNA, the CDR3 is TGCGCCAGCAGTAATTTGGGGGGTTACGAGCAGTACTTC.

This clone has just a few counts. The chain is built from TRBV10-1 and TRBJ1-5, with D maybe TRBD1 (6 bases). Germline CDR1 is WNHNN and CDR2 is SYGVQD (reference sequence). The CDR3 consists of 13 residues. The V end was cut by 0 bases, the J end by 12 bases, with 12 bases between. Written as DNA, the CDR3 is TGCGCCAGCAGTGAGTCACAGGACAGAATCCAGCATTTT. This encodes CASSESQDRIQHF.

This chain joins TRBV5-6 and TRBJ2-5; D might be TRBD1 or TRBD2, each matching 5 bases. Germline CDR1 SGHDT, CDR2 YYEEEE. The CDR3 length is 14 residues. The ends were cut back, 2 bases at V and 4 bases at J, with 12 bases in the middle. CDR3 residues: CASSFGAGIETQYF. CDR3 DNA: TGTGCCAGCAGCTTCGGGGCAGGGATAGAGACCCAGTACTTC.

The chain's CDR3 is CASSLDIYGYTF. In DNA form, the CDR3 reads TGTGCCAGCAGCTTGGACATCTATGGCTACACCTTC. J is TRBJ1-2 and V is TRBV5-8; D unresolved. Germline V gene data show CDR1 as SGHTS and CDR2 as YDEGEE. CDR3 length: 12 residues. V lost 0 bases and J lost 4, with 4 bases in between.

J is TRBJ2-5 and V is TRBV5-6; TRBD2 agrees at 8 bases. V shed 5 bases, J shed 1 base, and the junction held 7 bases outside the gene matches. The CDR3 is 15 amino acids. The V gene's germline CDR1 is SGHDT and CDR2 YYEEEE. This CDR3 reads CASRWTAGAQETQYF. The CDR3 DNA follows: TGTGCCAGCAGATGGACAGCGGGAGCCCAAGAGACCCAGTACTTC.

This clone was counted only a few times. The chain has TRBV5-4 and TRBJ1-3, with a tentative D call TRBD1 (5 bases). This CDR3 contains 14 residues. The germline V gene encodes CDR1 SGHNT and CDR2 YYREEE (reference sequence). Trimming shortened V by 2 bases and J by 3 bases, and 9 bases separated the two germline ends. The chain's CDR3 is CASSFQGIGNTIYF. The CDR3 DNA is TGTGCCAGCAGCTTCCAGGGAATTGGAAACACCATATATTTT.

This clone has more than one count but fewer than ten. The J gene is TRBJ1-1, the V gene TRBV2, with 7 positions matching TRBD1. The CDR3 covers 13 residues. With 8 bases clipped from V and 8 bases from J, the junction kept 11 bases outside the gene matches. Germline CDR1 SNHLY, CDR2 FYNNEI. CDR3 DNA sequence: TGTGCCAGCCACACCATTACAGGGGTCGAAGCTTTCTTT. Its protein product is CASHTITGVEAFF.

The rearrangement uses TRBV19 and TRBJ2-2, with 8 nucleotides matching TRBD1. The CDR3 is made up of 16 amino acids. Germline lookup yields CDR1 LNHDA and CDR2 SQIVND (reference sequence). Trimming removed 4 bases from V and 1 base from J; junction bases left unmatched: 5. The CDR3 bases are TGTGCCAGTAGTACCTCCGGGACAGGGAACACCGGGGAGCTGTTTTTT. This codes for CASSTSGTGNTGELFF.

This clone has a count of ten or more. This rearrangement joins TRBV5-6 to TRBJ1-3; D is ambiguous. The V end was cut by 0 bases, the J end by 0 bases, with 10 bases between. In germline, CDR1 is SGHDT, CDR2 YYEEEE. The CDR3 sequence is 16 residues long. CDR3 coding DNA: TGTGCCAGCAGCTTGGTAGCTGCCCGCTCTGGAAACACCATATATTTT. This sequence encodes CASSLVAARSGNTIYF.

Ten or more counts support this clone. V usage is TRBV13 and J usage is TRBJ1-1; D uncertain. Germline V gene sequence: CDR1 PRHDT, CDR2 FYEKMQ (reference sequence). CDR3 length equals 13 residues. With 5 bases removed from V and 3 bases from J, the gap between germline ends came to 10 bases. CDR3 loop: CASSTGLDTEAFF. DNA of the CDR3: TGTGCCAGCAGCACCGGCCTGGACACTGAAGCTTTCTTT. Looking up the rest from reference TRBV13 and TRBJ1-1 gives the full variable domain: AAGVIQSPRHLIKEKRETATLKCYPIPRHDTVYWYQQGPGQDPQFLISFYEKMQSDKGSIPDRFSAQQFSDYHSELNMSSLELGDSALYFCASSTGLDTEAFFGQGTRLTVV.

V and J are TRBV2 and TRBJ2-1, with 9 bases matching TRBD2. With 8 bases clipped from V and 9 bases from J, the junction kept 11 bases outside the gene matches. The CDR3 has 14 amino acids. Germline V gene data show CDR1 as SNHLY and CDR2 as FYNNEI. CDR3 region: CASLLLAGKGEQFF. The CDR3 nucleotides read TGTGCCAGCCTATTGCTAGCGGGAAAGGGTGAGCAGTTCTTC.

There are a few counts of this clone. The gene calls are TRBV5-1 and TRBJ2-1; tentative D call: TRBD2 (5 bases). CDR1 is SGHRS and CDR2 is YFSETQ in the germline V gene. This CDR3 is 16 amino acids long. V lost 0 bases and J lost 7, with 17 bases in between. The CDR3 here is CASSLAIRATGNEQFF. The DNA for the CDR3 is TGCGCCAGCAGCTTGGCTATTAGGGCCACGGGAAATGAGCAGTTCTTC.

The CDR3 sequence is CASSSNGQGVTEAFF. The CDR3 DNA reads TGTGCCAGCAGTTCTAACGGACAGGGGGTAACTGAAGCTTTCTTT. This chain uses TRBV27 with TRBJ1-1; 10 positions match TRBD1. J was trimmed by 5 bases and V by 4 bases; bases with no gene match: 7. The CDR3 sequence is 15 residues long. Germline values: CDR1 MNHEY, CDR2 SMNVEV (reference sequence).

The table lists this clone with a few counts. This sample includes further DNA sequences coding for the same CDR3. The rearrangement joins TRBV7-8 to TRBJ2-3; 8 bases agree with TRBD2. V lost 2 bases, J lost 0 bases, and 4 bases stayed unmatched. The CDR3 spans 16 residues. Looked up from germline, CDR1 is SGHVS and CDR2 is FQNEAQ. The CDR3 here is CASSLLSGTSTDTQYF. CDR3 DNA sequence: TGTGCCAGCAGCTTACTTAGCGGGACCAGCACAGATACGCAGTATTTT. The variable domain in full, completed from reference TRBV7-8 and TRBJ2-3, reads GAGVSQSPRYKVAKRGQDVALRCDPISGHVSLFWYQQALGQGPEFLTYFQNEAQLDKSGLPSDRFFAERPEGSVSTLKIQRTQQEDSAVYLCASSLLSGTSTDTQYFGPGTRLTVL.

This clone was seen many times. Within the sample, other DNA sequences also encode this same CDR3. V gene TRBV6-6 combines with J gene TRBJ1-2; D gene ambiguous. Germline CDR1 MNHNY, CDR2 SVGAGI (reference sequence). V dropped 3 bases and J dropped 2 bases, with 10 bases sitting between them. CDR3 length equals 14 residues. This CDR3 is CASSYSGRNYGYTF. The CDR3 coding sequence is TGTGCCAGCAGTTATTCCGGACGGAACTATGGCTACACCTTC.

J is TRBJ2-1 and V is TRBV11-2; 13 bases are shared with TRBD2. CDR3 length: 18 amino acids. Germline V gene sequence: CDR1 SGHAT, CDR2 FQNNGV. V shed 5 bases, J shed 4 bases, and the junction held 11 bases outside the gene matches. CDR3: CASSDGTSGTLKYNEQFF. The DNA for the CDR3 is TGTGCCAGCAGCGACGGGACTAGCGGGACCTTAAAATACAATGAGCAGTTCTTC.

The chain links TRBV11-3 to TRBJ2-1; 11 bases agree with TRBD2. The CDR3 covers 17 residues. Germline lookup yields CDR1 SGHNT and CDR2 YENEEA. Germline trimming cut 5 bases from V and 4 bases from J; bases unmatched to any gene: 10. CDR3: CASSPLAGGLAYNEQFF. The CDR3 nucleotides read TGTGCCAGCAGCCCCTTAGCGGGAGGGCTTGCATACAATGAGCAGTTCTTC. Complete variable domain (other parts from reference TRBV11-3 and TRBJ2-1): EAGVVQSPRYKIIEKKQPVAFWCNPISGHNTLYWYLQNLGQGPELLIRYENEEAVDDSQLPKDRFSAERLKGVDSTLKIQPAELGDSAVYLCASSPLAGGLAYNEQFFGPGTRLTVL.

This clone was seen a handful of times. The chain carries TRBV18 and TRBJ2-7; TRBD1 or TRBD2 may be the D gene (5 bases each). The CDR3 spans 13 residues. Deletions cut 3 bases from V and 4 bases from J, with 10 bases between. Germline V gene sequence: CDR1 KGHSH, CDR2 LQKENI. CDR3 protein: CASSPMGRYEQYV. DNA of the CDR3: TGTGCCAGCTCACCCATGGGACGTTACGAGCAGTACGTC.

This clone was counted a few times. Mismatch with germline at one junction end may stem from a read error. This chain connects TRBV6-5 to TRBJ2-1, with D maybe TRBD1 (6 bases). Germline V gene lookup returns CDR1 MNHEY and CDR2 SVGAGI. There are 14 residues in the CDR3. The CDR3 reads CAISEFSDRNEQFF. The CDR3 DNA reads TGTGCCATCAGTGAGTTCTCAGACAGGAATGAGCAGTTCTTC.

As to this clone: The junction departs from the called germline gene at one end, perhaps through a read error. The chain couples TRBV19 to TRBJ1-5; D perhaps matches TRBD1 (6 bases). The CDR3 spans 11 residues. CDR1 and CDR2 from the germline V gene are LNHDA and SQIVND (reference sequence). CDR3 nucleotide sequence: TGTGCCAGTGGGGGCAGGGGAAGAAGGTATTTT. Encoded protein: CASGGRGRRYF.

V is TRBV7-8 and J is TRBJ2-7, with TRBD2 matching 13 bases. This CDR3 is built from 17 residues. After removal of 7 bases from V and 1 base from J, the junction contained 10 bases not matched to a gene. The germline CDR1 and CDR2 sequences are SGHVS and FQNEAQ. CDR3 in amino acids: CASTPGLAGRHSYEQYF. CDR3 coding DNA: TGTGCCAGCACGCCGGGACTAGCGGGGCGTCATTCCTACGAGCAGTACTTC.

This clone was seen a few times. The V and J genes are TRBV11-2 and TRBJ2-1; 11 bases are shared with TRBD2. In germline, CDR1 is SGHAT, CDR2 FQNNGV. V gave up 5 bases and J gave up 10 bases; unmatched junction bases: 7. This CDR3 has 14 amino acids. The CDR3 protein is CASSVSGRAGEQFF. CDR3 bases: TGTGCCAGCAGCGTTAGCGGGAGGGCCGGCGAGCAGTTCTTC. Based on the CDR3 plus reference TRBV11-2 and TRBJ2-1, the full variable domain is EAGVAQSPRYKIIEKRQSVAFWCNPISGHATLYWYQQILGQGPKLLIQFQNNGVVDDSQLPKDRFSAERLKGVDSTLKIQPAKLEDSAVYLCASSVSGRAGEQFFGPGTRLTVL.

This clone was found a few times. The sample holds other DNA sequences that translate to the same CDR3. The chain couples TRBV11-3 to TRBJ2-3, with TRBD2 identical over 7 bases. This CDR3 is 13 amino acids long. Germline V gene sequence: CDR1 SGHNT, CDR2 YENEEA. V was clipped by 3 bases and J by 6 bases; unmatched bases: 3. The CDR3 spells CASSLTSSDTQYF. In DNA, the CDR3 is TGTGCCAGCAGCTTGACTAGCTCGGATACGCAGTATTTT. The full variable domain, with the rest looked up from reference TRBV11-3 and TRBJ2-3, is EAGVVQSPRYKIIEKKQPVAFWCNPISGHNTLYWYLQNLGQGPELLIRYENEEAVDDSQLPKDRFSAERLKGVDSTLKIQPAELGDSAVYLCASSLTSSDTQYFGPGTRLTVL.

This clone was counted a few times. This may stem from a read error, because a much larger clone lies one nucleotide away. This rearrangement joins TRBV4-1 to TRBJ2-1; 16 nucleotides match TRBD2. The CDR3 loop spans 17 amino acids. Germline-derived CDR1 and CDR2 are MGHRA and YSYEKL. V dropped 1 base and J dropped 8; count of bases not matched to a gene: 5. CDR3: CASSQAGTSGGAHEQFF. The CDR3 bases are TGCGCCAGCAGCCAAGCGGGGACTAGCGGGGGGGCCCATGAGCAGTTCTTC.

This clone was counted many times. The rearrangement joins TRBV15 to TRBJ2-1; D ambiguous. V was clipped by 0 bases and J by 3 bases, with 9 bases between them. The CDR3 totals 15 residues. The germline CDR1 and CDR2 sequences are LNHNV and YYDKDF (reference sequence). CDR3 DNA sequence: TGTGCCACCAGCAGAGACCTGGGGTTCTACAATGAGCAGTTCTTC. Translation gives CATSRDLGFYNEQFF.

CDR3 nucleotides: TGCGCCAGCAGTCCTGTCGGGGGGAAAACTAATGAAAAACTGTTTTTT. This encodes CASSPVGGKTNEKLFF. The V call is TRBV5-1, the J call TRBJ1-4, with a possible D match to TRBD1 (5 bases). The CDR3 has 16 residues. Germline CDR1 is SGHRS and CDR2 is YFSETQ. V was clipped by 5 bases and J by 1 base, with 15 bases between them.

This CDR3 is CASSTAVMTMRQFF. In nucleotides, the CDR3 is TGCGCCAGCAGCACAGCTGTAATGACAATGAGGCAGTTCTTC. The chain joins TRBV4-1 to TRBJ2-1, with D uncertain. The CDR3 is made up of 14 amino acids. Per germline, CDR1 MGHRA and CDR2 YSYEKL. Trimming took off 5 bases at V and 12 bases at J, with 20 bases between the two ends.

This clone showed up just a few times. The chain recombines TRBV27 with TRBJ1-1; D gene uncertain. CDR1 and CDR2 (germline): MNHEY, SMNVEV (reference sequence). Trimming removed 3 bases at V and 7 bases at J, with 21 bases between. The CDR3 runs 16 residues. CDR3 amino acids: CASSFLSASFRGEAFF. The DNA for the CDR3 is TGTGCCAGCAGTTTTCTGTCAGCTTCCTTCCGAGGTGAAGCTTTCTTT.